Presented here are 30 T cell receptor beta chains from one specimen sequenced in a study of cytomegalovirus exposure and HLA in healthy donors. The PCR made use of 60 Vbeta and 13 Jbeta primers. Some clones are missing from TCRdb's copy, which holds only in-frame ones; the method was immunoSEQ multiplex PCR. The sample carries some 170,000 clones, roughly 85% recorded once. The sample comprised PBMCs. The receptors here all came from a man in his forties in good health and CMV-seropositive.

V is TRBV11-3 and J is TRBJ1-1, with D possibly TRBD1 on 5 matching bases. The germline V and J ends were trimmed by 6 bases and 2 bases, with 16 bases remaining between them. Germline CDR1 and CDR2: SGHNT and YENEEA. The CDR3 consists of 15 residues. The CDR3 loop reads CASRITGDSNTEAFF. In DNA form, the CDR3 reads TGTGCCAGCAGAATAACGGGGGACTCTAACACTGAAGCTTTCTTT.

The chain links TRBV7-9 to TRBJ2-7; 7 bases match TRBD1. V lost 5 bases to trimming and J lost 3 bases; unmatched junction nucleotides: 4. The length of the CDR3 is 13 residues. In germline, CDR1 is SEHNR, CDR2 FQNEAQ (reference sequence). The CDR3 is CASSRDSYYEQYF. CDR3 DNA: TGTGCCAGCAGCCGGGACAGCTACTACGAGCAGTACTTC.

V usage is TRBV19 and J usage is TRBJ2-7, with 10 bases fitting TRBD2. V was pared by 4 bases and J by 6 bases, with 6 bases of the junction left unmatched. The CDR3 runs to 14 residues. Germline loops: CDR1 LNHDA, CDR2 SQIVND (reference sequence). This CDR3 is CASSTSGGRIEQYF. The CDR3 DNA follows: TGTGCCAGTAGTACTAGCGGGGGAAGAATCGAGCAGTACTTC.

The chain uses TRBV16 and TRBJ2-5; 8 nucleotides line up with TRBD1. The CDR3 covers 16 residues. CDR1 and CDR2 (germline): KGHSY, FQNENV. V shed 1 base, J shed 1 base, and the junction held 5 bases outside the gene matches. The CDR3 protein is CASSQFDDRGQETQYF. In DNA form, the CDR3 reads TGTGCCAGCAGCCAATTCGACGACAGGGGCCAAGAGACCCAGTACTTC.

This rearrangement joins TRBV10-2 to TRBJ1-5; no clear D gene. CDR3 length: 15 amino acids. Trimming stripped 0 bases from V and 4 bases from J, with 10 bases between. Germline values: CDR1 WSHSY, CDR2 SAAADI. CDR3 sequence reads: CASSESTRGNQPQHF. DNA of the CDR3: TGCGCCAGCAGTGAGTCGACCCGAGGGAATCAGCCCCAGCATTTT.

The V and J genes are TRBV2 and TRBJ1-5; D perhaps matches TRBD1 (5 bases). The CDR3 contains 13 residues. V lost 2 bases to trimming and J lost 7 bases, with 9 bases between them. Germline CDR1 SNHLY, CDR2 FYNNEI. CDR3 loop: CASSEIGGQPQHF. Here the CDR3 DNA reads TGTGCCAGCAGTGAAATCGGGGGACAGCCCCAGCATTTT.

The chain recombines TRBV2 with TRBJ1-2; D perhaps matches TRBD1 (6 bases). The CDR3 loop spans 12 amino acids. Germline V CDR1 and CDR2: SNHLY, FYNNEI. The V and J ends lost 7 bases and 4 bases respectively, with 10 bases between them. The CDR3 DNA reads TGTGCCAGCATGGGGGCGCCCTATGGCTACACCTTC. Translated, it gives CASMGAPYGYTF.

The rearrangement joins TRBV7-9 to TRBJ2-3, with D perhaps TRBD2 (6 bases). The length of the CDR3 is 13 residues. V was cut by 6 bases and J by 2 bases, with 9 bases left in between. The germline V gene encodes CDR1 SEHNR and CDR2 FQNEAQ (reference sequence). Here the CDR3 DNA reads TGTGCCAGCAGAGCGGGCTACACAGATACGCAGTATTTT. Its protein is CASRAGYTDTQYF. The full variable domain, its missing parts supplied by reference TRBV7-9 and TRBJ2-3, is DTGVSQNPRHKITKRGQNVTFRCDPISEHNRLYWYRQTLGQGPEFLTYFQNEAQLEKSRLLSDRFSAERPKGSFSTLEIQRTEQGDSAMYLCASRAGYTDTQYFGPGTRLTVL.

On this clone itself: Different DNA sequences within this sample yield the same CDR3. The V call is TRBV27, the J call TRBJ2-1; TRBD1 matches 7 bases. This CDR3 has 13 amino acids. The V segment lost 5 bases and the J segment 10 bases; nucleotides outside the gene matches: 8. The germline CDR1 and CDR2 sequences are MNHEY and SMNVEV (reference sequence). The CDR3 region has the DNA TGTGCCAGCAGTCTCAGGACAGGAGGAGAGCAGTTCTTC. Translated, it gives CASSLRTGGEQFF.

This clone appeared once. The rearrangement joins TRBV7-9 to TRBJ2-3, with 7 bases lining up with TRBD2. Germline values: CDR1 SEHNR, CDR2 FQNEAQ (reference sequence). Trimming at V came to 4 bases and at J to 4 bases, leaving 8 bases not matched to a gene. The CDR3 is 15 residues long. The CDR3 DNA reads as TGTGCCAGCAGCTCCTCCCCGACTAGCCCAGATACGCAGTATTTT. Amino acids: CASSSSPTSPDTQYF. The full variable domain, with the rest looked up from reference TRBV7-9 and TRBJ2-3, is DTGVSQNPRHKITKRGQNVTFRCDPISEHNRLYWYRQTLGQGPEFLTYFQNEAQLEKSRLLSDRFSAERPKGSFSTLEIQRTEQGDSAMYLCASSSSPTSPDTQYFGPGTRLTVL.

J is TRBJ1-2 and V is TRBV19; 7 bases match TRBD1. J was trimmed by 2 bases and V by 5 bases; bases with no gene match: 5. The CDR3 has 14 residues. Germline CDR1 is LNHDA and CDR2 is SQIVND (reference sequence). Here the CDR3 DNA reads TGTGCCAGTAGTCCGATGGACAGGAACTATGGCTACACCTTC. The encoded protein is CASSPMDRNYGYTF.

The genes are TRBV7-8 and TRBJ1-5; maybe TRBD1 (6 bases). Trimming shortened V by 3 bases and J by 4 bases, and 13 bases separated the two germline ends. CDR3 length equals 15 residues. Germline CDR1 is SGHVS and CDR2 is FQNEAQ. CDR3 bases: TGTGCCAGCAGCTTTGGAGGGGGGGAGAATCAGCCCCAGCATTTT. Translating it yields CASSFGGGENQPQHF.

CDR3 in DNA: TGTGCCATCAGTGAGACGGGGAGCTCCTACAATGAGCAGTTCTTC. It is translated as CAISETGSSYNEQFF. This chain connects TRBV10-3 to TRBJ2-1, with D possibly being TRBD2 (5 bases). CDR3 length equals 15 residues. V lost 2 bases and J lost 0, with 8 bases in between. Germline CDR1 and CDR2: ENHRY and SYGVKD.

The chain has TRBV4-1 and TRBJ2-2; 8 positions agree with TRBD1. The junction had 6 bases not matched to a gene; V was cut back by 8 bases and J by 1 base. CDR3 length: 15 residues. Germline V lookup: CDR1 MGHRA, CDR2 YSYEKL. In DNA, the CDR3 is TGCGCCAGCCTTGGACAGGGACTGAACACCGGGGAGCTGTTTTTT. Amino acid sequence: CASLGQGLNTGELFF.

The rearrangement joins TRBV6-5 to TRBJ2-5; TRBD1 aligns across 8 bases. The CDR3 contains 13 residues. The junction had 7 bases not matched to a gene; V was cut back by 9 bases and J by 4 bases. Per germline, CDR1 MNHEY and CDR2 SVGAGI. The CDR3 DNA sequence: TGTGCCAGTCGGACAGGGCTTAGAGAGACCCAGTACTTC. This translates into CASRTGLRETQYF.

The DNA for the CDR3 is TGTGCCAGCAGCAGAGGCGGGAGGGCCTGGATGACAGATACGCAGTATTTT. Its protein is CASSRGGRAWMTDTQYF. V is TRBV21-1 and J is TRBJ2-3; the DNA was not compared with TRBD2, the D call given in the table. TRBV21-1 is given as a pseudogene. The CDR3 totals 17 residues.

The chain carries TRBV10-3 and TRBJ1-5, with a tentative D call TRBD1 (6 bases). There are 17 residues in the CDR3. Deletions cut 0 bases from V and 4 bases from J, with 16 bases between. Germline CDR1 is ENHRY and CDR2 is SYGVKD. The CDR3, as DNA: TGTGCCATCAGTGAGTCTATGAGGGGGTTAGGAAATCAGCCCCAGCATTTT. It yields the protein CAISESMRGLGNQPQHF.

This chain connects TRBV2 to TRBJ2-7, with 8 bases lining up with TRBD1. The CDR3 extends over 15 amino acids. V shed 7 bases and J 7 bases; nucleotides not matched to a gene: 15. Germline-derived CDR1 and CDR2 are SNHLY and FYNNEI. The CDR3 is CASNLLGQDSEEQYF. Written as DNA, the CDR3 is TGTGCCAGCAACTTACTGGGACAGGACTCAGAAGAGCAGTACTTC.

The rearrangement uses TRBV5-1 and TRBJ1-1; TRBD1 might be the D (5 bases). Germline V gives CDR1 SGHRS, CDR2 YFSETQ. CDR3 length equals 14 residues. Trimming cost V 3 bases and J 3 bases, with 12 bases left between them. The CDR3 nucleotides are TGCGCCAGCAGCTCCCAGGGTATGGACACTGAAGCTTTCTTT. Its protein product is CASSSQGMDTEAFF.

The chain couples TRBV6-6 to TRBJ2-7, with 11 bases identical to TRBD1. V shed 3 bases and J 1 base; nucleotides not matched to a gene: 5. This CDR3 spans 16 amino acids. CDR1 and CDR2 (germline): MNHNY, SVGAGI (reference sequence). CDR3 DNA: TGTGCCAGCAGTTATTCATGGGACAGGGGGTCCTACGAGCAGTACTTC. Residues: CASSYSWDRGSYEQYF.

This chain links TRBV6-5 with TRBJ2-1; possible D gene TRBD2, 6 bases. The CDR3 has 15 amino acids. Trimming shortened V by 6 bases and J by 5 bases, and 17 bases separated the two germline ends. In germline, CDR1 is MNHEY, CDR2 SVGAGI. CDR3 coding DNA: TGTGCCAGCAGCCCGTGGCGGGGCTCTAACAATGAGCAGTTCTTC. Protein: CASSPWRGSNNEQFF.

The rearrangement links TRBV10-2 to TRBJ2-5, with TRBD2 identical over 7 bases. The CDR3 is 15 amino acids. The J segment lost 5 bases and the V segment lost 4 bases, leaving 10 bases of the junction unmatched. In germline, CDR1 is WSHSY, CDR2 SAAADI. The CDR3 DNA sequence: TGCGCCAGCAGTGTGGCGGGAGCAAGGGCGGAGACCCAGTACTTC. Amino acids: CASSVAGARAETQYF.

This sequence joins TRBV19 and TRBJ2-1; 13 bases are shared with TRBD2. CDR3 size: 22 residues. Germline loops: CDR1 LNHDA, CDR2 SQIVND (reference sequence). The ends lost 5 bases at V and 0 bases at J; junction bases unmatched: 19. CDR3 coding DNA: TGTGCCAGTAGTCCATGGACTAGCGGGAGCTTTGTTTTTACGAGCTCCTACAATGAGCAGTTCTTC. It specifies CASSPWTSGSFVFTSSYNEQFF.

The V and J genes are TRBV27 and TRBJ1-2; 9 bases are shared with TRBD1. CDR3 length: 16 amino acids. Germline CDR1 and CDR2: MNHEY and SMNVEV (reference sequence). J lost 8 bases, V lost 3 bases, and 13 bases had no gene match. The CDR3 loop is CASSFSLDRGVKGYTF. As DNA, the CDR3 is TGTGCCAGCAGTTTCTCCCTGGACAGGGGAGTGAAGGGCTACACCTTC.

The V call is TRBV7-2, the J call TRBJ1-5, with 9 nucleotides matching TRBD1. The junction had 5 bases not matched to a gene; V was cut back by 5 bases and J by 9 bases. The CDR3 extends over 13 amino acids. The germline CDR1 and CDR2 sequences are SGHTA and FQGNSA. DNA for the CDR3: TGTGCCAGCAGCCGGGACAGGGTCATGCCCCAGCATTTT. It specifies CASSRDRVMPQHF.

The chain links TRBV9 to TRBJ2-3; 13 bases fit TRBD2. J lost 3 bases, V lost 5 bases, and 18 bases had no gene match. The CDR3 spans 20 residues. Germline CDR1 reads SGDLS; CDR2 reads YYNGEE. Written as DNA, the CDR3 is TGTGCCAGCAGACCCTCCCCGGGACTAGCGGGGTCCCGAGGAACAGATACGCAGTATTTT. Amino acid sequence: CASRPSPGLAGSRGTDTQYF.

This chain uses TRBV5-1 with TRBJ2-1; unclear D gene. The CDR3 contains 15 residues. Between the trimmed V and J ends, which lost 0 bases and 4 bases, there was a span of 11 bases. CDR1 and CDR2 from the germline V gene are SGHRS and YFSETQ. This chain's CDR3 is CASSLGQDRYNEQFF. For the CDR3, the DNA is TGCGCCAGCAGCTTGGGGCAGGATAGGTACAATGAGCAGTTCTTC. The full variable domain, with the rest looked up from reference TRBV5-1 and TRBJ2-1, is KAGVTQTPRYLIKTRGQQVTLSCSPISGHRSVSWYQQTPGQGLQFLFEYFSETQRNKGNFPGRFSGRQFSNSRSEMNVSTLELGDSALYLCASSLGQDRYNEQFFGPGTRLTVL.

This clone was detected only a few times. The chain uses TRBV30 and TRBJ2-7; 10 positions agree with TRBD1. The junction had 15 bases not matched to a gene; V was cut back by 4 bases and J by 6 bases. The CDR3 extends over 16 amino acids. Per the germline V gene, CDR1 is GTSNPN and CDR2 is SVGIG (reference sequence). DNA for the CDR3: TGTGCCTGGACCCCGCAGGCGGGACAGGGGAGGTTCGAGCAGTACTTC. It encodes CAWTPQAGQGRFEQYF. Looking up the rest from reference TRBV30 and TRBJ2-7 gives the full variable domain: SQTIHQWPATLVQPVGSPLSLECTVEGTSNPNLYWYRQAAGRGLQLLFYSVGIGQISSEVPQNLSASRPQDRQFILSSKKLLLSDSGFYLCAWTPQAGQGRFEQYFGPGTRLTVT.

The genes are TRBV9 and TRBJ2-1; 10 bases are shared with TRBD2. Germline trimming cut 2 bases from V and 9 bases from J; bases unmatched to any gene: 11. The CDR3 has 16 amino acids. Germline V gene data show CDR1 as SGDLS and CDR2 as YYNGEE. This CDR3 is CASSVRQTSGNFEQFF. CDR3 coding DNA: TGTGCCAGCAGCGTTAGACAAACTAGCGGGAATTTTGAGCAGTTCTTC.

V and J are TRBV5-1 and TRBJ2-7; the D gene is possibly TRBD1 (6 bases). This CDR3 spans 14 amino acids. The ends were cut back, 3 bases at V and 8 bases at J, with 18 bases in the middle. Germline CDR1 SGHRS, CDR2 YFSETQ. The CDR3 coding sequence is TGCGCCAGCAGCTCCGGGACAAGACCTACGAAGCAGTACTTC. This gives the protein CASSSGTRPTKQYF.